This T cell receptor (beta chain) stems from a study of siplizumab effects on memory and regulatory T cells. The table came from immunoSEQ multiplex PCR; TCRdb's copy has only in-frame clones and leaves some out. The sample consists of approximately 48,000 clones, over 90% of them appearing once. This receptor was obtained from a human donor in good health. Source material: CD8+ T cells sorted from blood.

This CDR3 reads CASNLGRTNEQFF. CDR3 coding DNA: TGTGCCAGCAACTTGGGACGTACAAATGAGCAGTTCTTC. This chain uses TRBV9 with TRBJ2-1; D is possibly TRBD1 or TRBD2 (5 bases each). Germline V CDR1 and CDR2: SGDLS, YYNGEE. The CDR3 spans 13 residues. V was cut by 6 bases and J by 7 bases, with 14 bases left in between.